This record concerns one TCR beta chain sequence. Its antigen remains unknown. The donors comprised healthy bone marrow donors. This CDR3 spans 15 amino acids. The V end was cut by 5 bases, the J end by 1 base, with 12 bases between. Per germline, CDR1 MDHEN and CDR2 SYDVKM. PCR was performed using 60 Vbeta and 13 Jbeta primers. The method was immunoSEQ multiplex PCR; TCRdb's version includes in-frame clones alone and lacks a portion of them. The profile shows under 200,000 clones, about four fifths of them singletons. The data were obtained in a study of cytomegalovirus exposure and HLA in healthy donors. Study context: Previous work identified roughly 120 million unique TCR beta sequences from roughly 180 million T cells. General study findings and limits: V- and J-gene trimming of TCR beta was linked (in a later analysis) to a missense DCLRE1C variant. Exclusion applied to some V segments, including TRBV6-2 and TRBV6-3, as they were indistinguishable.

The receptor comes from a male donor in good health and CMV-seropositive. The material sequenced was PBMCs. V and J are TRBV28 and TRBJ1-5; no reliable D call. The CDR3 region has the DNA TGTGCCAGCAGTCCTCCGGGGTGGAGCAATCAGCCCCAGCATTTT. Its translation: CASSPPGWSNQPQHF. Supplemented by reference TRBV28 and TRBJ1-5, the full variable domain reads DVKVTQSSRYLVKRTGEKVFLECVQDMDHENMFWYRQDPGLGLRLIYFSYDVKMKEKGDIPEGYSVSREKKERFSLILESASTNQTSMYLCASSPPGWSNQPQHFGDGTRLSIL.